This T cell receptor (beta chain) was observed in a study of blood T cells in healthy people across ages. Study observations and caveats: Age brought a roughly linear fall in TCR beta diversity measured per million T cells.

This clonotype was recorded at least ten times. Its target is not known. The sample providers were healthy Caucasian people from Russia, aged roughly 6 to 95. Every donor gave ten milliliters of peripheral blood. Together with a sample-barcoded 5' primer, a J-beta primer mix was included in a second PCR lasting roughly 6 to 12 cycles. Each CDR3 protein is one row after TCRdb ran MiXCR on the 5' RACE reads. The sample lists about 680,000 distinct CDR3 sequences; around half were seen once. Trimming removed 8 bases at V and 2 bases at J, with 11 bases between. Germline V gene data show CDR1 as MGHDK and CDR2 as SYGVNS. CDR3 size: 13 residues.

This clonotype was sampled from a woman aged 60-75 years in good health. Sequenced: blood. The V call is TRBV25-1, the J call TRBJ2-3; D is unclear. This CDR3 reads CASSLRVTDTQYF. DNA for the CDR3: TGTGCCAGCTCCCTAAGGGTCACAGATACGCAGTATTTT.